The present T cell receptor (beta chain) was sequenced within a study of regulatory T cells in long-lasting Graves disease. Notes on the study in general: What was studied was peripheral blood only, and not thyroid tissue. Reduced TCR diversity was observed in persistent Graves' patients versus newly diagnosed patients.

Time point denoted: persistent/refractory GD, antithyroid drugs over 5 years with positive TRAb. Making the TCR library involved RNA that had been extracted from PBMCs. To make TCR beta libraries, researchers used iRepertoire HTBI primers and Arm-PCR of CDR3 regions. TCRdb processed the multiplex PCR reads anew with MiXCR; each CDR3 protein has one entry. The sample includes a few hundred thousand distinct CDR3 sequences, around 22% of them seen just once. This clonotype was recorded a few times. The target antigen is unknown. This TCR came from a female donor with Graves disease. The sequencing here drew on peripheral blood mononuclear cells (PBMCs), taken when the disease was refractory, from a patient treated with antithyroid drugs.

Here the CDR3 DNA reads TGCAGTGCTAGAGTAGAGCTAGCCAAAAACATTCAGTACTTC. Translation: CSARVELAKNIQYF. This chain uses TRBV20-1 with TRBJ2-4, with no clear D. Germline CDR1 DFQATT, CDR2 SNEGSKA (reference sequence). This CDR3 has 14 amino acids. Trimming stripped 1 base from V and 0 bases from J, with 7 bases between.